This TCR beta chain emerged from a study of kidney transplant recipient with SARS-CoV-2 infection. Each CDR3 protein is one row after TCRdb ran MiXCR on the reads. The profile shows 200,000 to 250,000 distinct CDR3 sequences, under 35% of them singletons. CDR3 length equals 14 residues. The V gene lost 8 bases and the J gene lost 1 base, with 17 bases spanning the gap. The germline V gene encodes CDR1 DFQATT and CDR2 SNEGSKA (reference sequence). There are many counts of this clonotype. This clonotype was obtained from a male patient in his 30s who had COVID-19 and was a kidney transplant recipient. Among the T cells, some may be from the graft donor. The sample here was a blood sample, taken at baseline and around day 110 from a kidney transplant recipient. The rearrangement links TRBV20-1 to TRBJ1-1; D not resolved. CDR3 DNA sequence: TGCAGTTCACCTCGGACTCTAACGAACACTGAAGCTTTCTTT. This codes for CSSPRTLTNTEAFF.